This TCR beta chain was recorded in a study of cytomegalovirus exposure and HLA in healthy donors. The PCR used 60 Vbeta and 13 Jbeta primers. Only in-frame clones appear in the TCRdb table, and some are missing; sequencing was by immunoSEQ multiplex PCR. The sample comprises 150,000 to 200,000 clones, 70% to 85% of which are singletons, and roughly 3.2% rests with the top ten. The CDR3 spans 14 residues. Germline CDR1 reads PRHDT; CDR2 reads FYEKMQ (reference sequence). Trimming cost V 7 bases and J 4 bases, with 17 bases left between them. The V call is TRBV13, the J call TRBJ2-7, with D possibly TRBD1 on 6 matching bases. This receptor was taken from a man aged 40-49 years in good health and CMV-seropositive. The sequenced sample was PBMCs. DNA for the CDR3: TGTGCCAGCACTCTAAGGGGGAGCCGGTACGAGCAGTACTTC. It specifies CASTLRGSRYEQYF.